This T cell receptor beta chain was sequenced in a study of control samples from healthy donors and cancer patients. V shed 1 base and J shed 2 bases, with 11 bases lying between them. Germline CDR1 is SGHDN and CDR2 is FVKESK. The CDR3 length is 15 residues. Sequencing used immunoSEQ multiplex PCR; TCRdb keeps in-frame clones, though not all of them. The table lists approximately 140,000 clones, roughly 90% of them singletons. This receptor was identified in a man aged 25 to 45 in good health. The gene calls are TRBV14 and TRBJ1-2; TRBD1 is a possible D gene (5 bases). Sequences were obtained from blood. The CDR3 is CASSQVPGSNYGYTF. The DNA of the CDR3 is TGTGCCAGCAGCCAAGTGCCAGGGTCAAACTATGGCTACACCTTC.